This T cell receptor beta chain was captured in a study of beta chain features in type 1 diabetes. Study findings and constraints: Equally in patients and controls, PCR might preferentially amplify shorter templates.

V lost 3 bases to trimming and J lost 9 bases; unmatched junction nucleotides: 1. CDR3 length equals 12 residues. The V gene's germline CDR1 is KGHSH and CDR2 LQKENI. Of note for this clone: The antigen is not known.

Expressed TCRB transcripts were sequenced because the isolated RNA had all been reverse transcribed beforehand. Libraries were prepared by immunoSEQ multiplex PCR; TCRdb keeps only in-frame clonotypes and omits some of them. The sample has about 260,000 clones, around 65% seen once. This clonotype originated in a man between 25 and 39 years old in good health. The chain joins TRBV18 to TRBJ2-1, with 8 nucleotides matching TRBD1. The sample was naive CD4+ T cells from blood. The CDR3 DNA follows: TGTGCCAGCTCACCGACAGGGGTTGAGCAGTTCTTC. This gives the protein CASSPTGVEQFF.